Listed below are T cell receptor beta chains from one sample, sequenced in a study of T cells in Graves' hyperthyroidism and ophthalmopathy. TCRdb re-analysed the multiplex PCR reads in MiXCR, keeping a single row per CDR3 protein. This table has some 600,000 distinct CDR3 sequences, approximately 13% appearing once. Sample: blood. All receptors come from a woman aged 25 to 45 with Graves' hyperthyroidism that later progressed to Graves' ophthalmopathy. CDR3s include the opening cysteine and the closing phenylalanine or tryptophan. D genes are given only for firm matches. Not all rows give a size; the values are once, few, many and, for expanded clones, a class.

clone size | D gene | J gene | V gene | CDR3 protein | CDR3 DNA
many | . | TRBJ2-7 | TRBV7-8 | CASSLVLSRELDEQYF | TGTGCCAGCAGCTTAGTCCTGAGCAGGGAGCTTGACGAGCAGTACTTC
. | TRBD2 | TRBJ2-7 | TRBV30 | CAWSVLRASPGTSGNYEQYF | TGTGCCTGGAGTGTACTGAGGGCTAGTCCCGGGACTAGCGGGAACTACGAGCAGTACTTC
few | TRBD1 | TRBJ2-7 | TRBV28 | CASRRPTGWYSNEQYF | TGTGCCAGCAGACGCCCGACAGGGTGGTACTCAAACGAGCAGTACTTC
many | . | TRBJ2-2 | TRBV12-3/TRBV12-4 | CASSFFPVELTTGELFF | TGTGCCAGCAGTTTTTTTCCAGTTGAACTGACTACCGGGGAGCTGTTTTTT
many | . | TRBJ1-2 | TRBV7-2 | CASSNQGFDGYTF | TGTGCCAGCAGCAATCAGGGTTTTGATGGCTACACCTTC
. | TRBD1 | TRBJ2-2 | TRBV7-8 | CASTSGIGGANTGELFF | TGTGCCAGCACTTCGGGGATAGGGGGCGCGAACACCGGGGAGCTGTTTTTT
. | . | TRBJ1-2 | TRBV7-9 | CASSQGQRNYGYTF | TGCGCCAGCAGCCAAGGACAGCGTAACTATGGCTACACCTTC
many | TRBD2 | TRBJ2-1 | TRBV29-1 | CSVEGTSSLDEQFF | TGCAGCGTTGAAGGGACTAGTTCACTGGATGAGCAGTTCTTC
. | . | TRBJ2-7 | TRBV20-1 | CSAVDVSYEQYF | TGCAGTGCTGTTGACGTATCCTACGAGCAGTACTTC
few | . | TRBJ1-1 | TRBV19 | CASMANTEAFF | TGTGCCAGTATGGCGAACACTGAAGCTTTCTTT
many | . | TRBJ2-7 | TRBV2 | CASKRDLYEQYF | TGTGCCAGCAAACGGGACCTCTACGAGCAGTACTTC
. | . | TRBJ1-1 | TRBV19 | CASSTATGTTPEAFF | TGTGCCAGTAGTACTGCGACCGGGACAACCCCTGAAGCTTTCTTT
few | . | TRBJ2-2 | TRBV12-3/TRBV12-4 | CASSLSRSYGGELFF | TGTGCCAGCAGTTTATCAAGGAGCTATGGCGGGGAGCTGTTTTTT
many | . | TRBJ2-1 | TRBV28 | CASRGGGITGDEQFF | TGTGCCAGCAGGGGGGGGGGCATTACGGGCGATGAGCAGTTCTTC
. | . | TRBJ2-3 | TRBV28 | CASTTVGGRFVTQYF | TGTGCCAGCACCACTGTCGGAGGGAGGTTTGTTACGCAGTATTTT
. | . | TRBJ2-3 | TRBV12-5 | CASGLVTGAALYTDTQYF | TGTGCTAGTGGTTTGGTAACGGGAGCGGCACTATACACAGATACGCAGTATTTT
. | . | TRBJ2-7 | TRBV9 | CASSVASTVGLYEQYF | TGTGCCAGCAGCGTAGCTTCGACAGTTGGGCTCTACGAGCAGTACTTC
many | . | TRBJ1-3 | TRBV24-1 | CATSDGSGNTIYF | TGTGCCACCAGTGATGGTTCTGGAAACACCATATATTTT
many | . | TRBJ2-2 | TRBV2 | CASSESPRVTGELFF | TGTGCCAGCAGTGAATCCCCCAGGGTTACCGGGGAGCTGTTTTTT
. | TRBD2 | TRBJ2-3 | TRBV2 | CASSGRAEDTQYF | TGTGCCAGCAGCGGGAGGGCCGAAGATACGCAGTATTTT
few | . | TRBJ2-6 | TRBV9 | CASSVMPYGANVLTF | TGTGCCAGCAGCGTTATGCCTTACGGGGCCAACGTCCTGACTTTC
. | TRBD1 | TRBJ1-5 | TRBV7-9 | CASSTGQGSNQPQHF | TGTGCCAGCAGCACGGGACAGGGTAGCAATCAGCCCCAGCATTTT
. | . | TRBJ2-5 | TRBV9 | CASSLAGYQETQYF | TGTGCCAGCAGCCTAGCCGGCTACCAAGAGACCCAGTACTTC
many | . | TRBJ1-2 | TRBV12-3/TRBV12-4 | CASSLTADYGYTF | TGTGCCAGCAGTTTAACGGCCGACTATGGCTACACCTTC
many | . | TRBJ2-1 | TRBV10-3 | CAISESPHRVVDNEQFF | TGTGCCATCAGTGAGTCCCCGCATCGTGTGGTTGACAATGAGCAGTTCTTC
many | . | TRBJ2-1 | TRBV20-1 | CSARDRNGAGPLYNEQFF | TGCAGTGCTAGAGATCGTAATGGGGCGGGACCATTATACAATGAGCAGTTCTTC
many | TRBD2 | TRBJ2-5 | TRBV11-3 | CASTLNVLGLAGDETQYF | TGTGCCAGCACCCTTAACGTGCTGGGACTAGCGGGAGATGAGACCCAGTACTTC
. | TRBD1 | TRBJ1-4 | TRBV7-9 | CASSSSTGGAGEKLFF | TGTGCCAGCAGCTCCTCGACAGGGGGCGCGGGGGAAAAACTGTTTTTT
. | . | TRBJ2-7 | TRBV15 | CATSRDALGWRGQYF | TGTGCCACCAGCAGAGATGCTCTGGGTTGGCGCGGGCAGTACTTC
. | . | TRBJ2-3 | TRBV7-9 | CASSFDRDGGFSTDTQYF | TGTGCCAGCAGCTTTGACCGTGATGGGGGATTCAGCACAGATACGCAGTATTTT
few | TRBD2 | TRBJ2-1 | TRBV28 | CAGGTSGRKDEQFF | TGTGCCGGAGGGACTAGCGGGAGGAAGGATGAGCAGTTCTTC
many | . | TRBJ2-7 | TRBV28 | CASSLKVPHEQYF | TGTGCCAGCAGTCTGAAGGTCCCTCACGAGCAGTACTTC
many | TRBD1 | TRBJ1-1 | TRBV5-1 | CASRYGTGETEAFF | TGCGCCAGCAGATACGGGACAGGGGAAACTGAAGCTTTCTTT
many | . | TRBJ2-7 | TRBV7-9 | CASSSNKARETPPYEQYF | TGTGCCAGCAGTTCAAACAAGGCCAGGGAAACACCACCCTACGAGCAGTACTTC
. | . | TRBJ2-3 | TRBV20-1 | CSAKYSSPGLRSTDTQYF | TGCAGTGCTAAATACAGTTCACCGGGACTCCGAAGCACAGATACGCAGTATTTT
many | TRBD1 | TRBJ1-1 | TRBV30 | CAWSATGGTEAFF | TGTGCCTGGAGTGCCACAGGGGGGACTGAAGCTTTCTTT
many | . | TRBJ2-3 | TRBV6-2/TRBV6-3 | CASSSPPAGPDTQYF | TGTGCCAGCAGTTCGCCGCCCGCGGGCCCAGATACGCAGTATTTT
. | . | TRBJ2-1 | TRBV20-1 | CSARGRQGPYNEQFF | TGCAGTGCTAGAGGGAGGCAGGGCCCGTACAATGAGCAGTTCTTC
. | . | TRBJ1-6 | TRBV5-1 | CASSLDGGYDSPLHF | TGCGCCAGCAGCTTGGATGGGGGATACGATTCACCCCTCCACTTT
many | TRBD2 | TRBJ2-2 | TRBV2 | CASSGTSGANTGELFF | TGTGCCAGCAGTGGTACTAGCGGAGCGAACACCGGGGAGCTGTTTTTT
many | TRBD1 | TRBJ2-1 | TRBV12-5 | CASGTGALYEQFF | TGTGCTAGTGGTACAGGGGCTTTGTATGAGCAGTTCTTC
few | . | TRBJ1-2 | TRBV7-6 | CASLAVRDSPYGYTF | TGTGCCAGTCTAGCCGTTCGCGACAGCCCCTATGGCTACACCTTC
. | . | TRBJ2-5 | TRBV4-1 | CASSQDPFQETQYF | TGCGCCAGCAGCCAAGATCCCTTCCAAGAGACCCAGTACTTC
. | . | TRBJ1-4 | TRBV5-1 | CASSPLKRSNEKLFF | TGCGCCAGCAGCCCTCTCAAGAGGTCTAATGAAAAACTGTTTTTT
. | . | TRBJ1-2 | TRBV28 | CASSFRLGSPYGYTF | TGTGCCAGCAGTTTTCGACTGGGCTCACCCTATGGCTACACCTTC
many | . | TRBJ2-3 | TRBV6-5 | CASSYARGGTDTQYF | TGTGCCAGCAGTTACGCCCGCGGGGGCACAGATACGCAGTATTTT
few | . | TRBJ1-1 | TRBV11-3 | CASSLEPGYTEASF | TGTGCCAGCAGCTTAGAGCCGGGTTACACTGAAGCTTCCTTT
few | . | TRBJ1-4 | TRBV4-3 | CASSSTPGHIATNEKLFF | TGCGCCAGCAGCTCAACGCCGGGACACATTGCAACTAATGAAAAACTGTTTTTT
. | . | TRBJ2-7 | TRBV5-1 | CASSSSYDQYF | TGCGCCAGCAGCTCCTCCTACGATCAGTACTTC
. | . | TRBJ2-4 | TRBV11-1 | CASSLDGSRGPKNIQYF | TGTGCCAGCAGCTTGGATGGCAGCCGGGGGCCCAAAAACATTCAGTACTTC
many | TRBD1 | TRBJ1-2 | TRBV30 | CAWSADRDSYGYTF | TGTGCCTGGAGTGCGGACAGGGACAGCTATGGCTACACCTTC
many | . | TRBJ2-3 | TRBV12-3/TRBV12-4 | CASSLSLMALSPDTQYF | TGTGCCAGCAGTTTAAGTTTAATGGCACTGAGCCCAGATACGCAGTATTTT
many | . | TRBJ2-1 | TRBV28 | CASSLSDREQFF | TGTGCCAGCAGTTTGTCAGACAGGGAGCAGTTCTTC
many | TRBD2 | TRBJ2-3 | TRBV7-2 | CASRRLAGSDTQYF | TGTGCCAGCAGGAGGCTAGCGGGATCAGATACGCAGTATTTT
many | TRBD2 | TRBJ2-2 | TRBV27 | CASRLAIEIGELFF | TGTGCCAGCAGACTAGCGATAGAAATCGGGGAGCTGTTTTTT